This entry lists 13 T cell receptor beta chains sequenced from one sample in a study of T cell responses to AZD1222 COVID-19 vaccine. Generated by immunoSEQ multiplex PCR, the TCRdb table keeps only in-frame clones and is missing some. The table shows 95,000 to 150,000 clones, with approximately 94% occurring only once. The sample in question was peripheral blood, obtained 28 days after the second AZD1222 dose. The receptors were sampled from an adult who received the AZD1222 COVID-19 vaccine.

The DNA for the CDR3 is TGTGCCAGCAGGGCGTTAGGGCAAAATTCACCCCTCCACTTT. Amino acids: CASRALGQNSPLHF. The rearrangement links TRBV6-5 to TRBJ1-6; D gene unclear. The CDR3 contains 14 residues. Germline V gene sequence: CDR1 MNHEY, CDR2 SVGAGI. V lost 6 bases and J lost 7, with 13 bases in between.

This clone was observed once. The chain recombines TRBV9 with TRBJ2-3, with a possible D match to TRBD2 (6 bases). This CDR3 contains 16 residues. The V end was cut by 3 bases, the J end by 1 base, with 15 bases between. Germline V gene lookup returns CDR1 SGDLS and CDR2 YYNGEE. DNA of the CDR3: TGTGCCAGCAGCGCCCGGGGGTCCGGGGGCACAGATACGCAGTATTTT. It yields the protein CASSARGSGGTDTQYF.

The chain has TRBV9 and TRBJ2-7, with D perhaps matching TRBD1 or TRBD2 (5 bases each). The CDR3 consists of 13 residues. Deletions cut 3 bases from V and 0 bases from J, with 7 bases between. Germline CDR1 is SGDLS and CDR2 is YYNGEE. The CDR3 reads CASSEGPSYEQYF. The CDR3 coding sequence is TGTGCCAGCAGCGAGGGACCCTCCTACGAGCAGTACTTC. Using reference TRBV9 and TRBJ2-7 for the parts outside the CDR3, the full variable domain is DSGVTQTPKHLITATGQRVTLRCSPRSGDLSVYWYQQSLDQGLQFLIQYYNGEERAKGNILERFSAQQFPDLHSELNLSSLELGDSALYFCASSEGPSYEQYFGPGTRLTVT.

V gene TRBV7-8 combines with J gene TRBJ1-1, with TRBD1 as a possible D gene (6 bases). The V and J ends lost 1 base and 1 base respectively, with 13 bases between them. This CDR3 has 16 residues. Germline V gene lookup returns CDR1 SGHVS and CDR2 FQNEAQ. CDR3 amino acids: CASSLEPGDANTEAFF. DNA of the CDR3: TGTGCCAGCAGCTTAGAGCCAGGGGATGCGAACACTGAAGCTTTCTTT.

The chain recombines TRBV2 with TRBJ2-1, with 9 bases matching TRBD2. The V segment lost 3 bases and the J segment 6 bases; nucleotides outside the gene matches: 15. In germline, CDR1 is SNHLY, CDR2 FYNNEI. The CDR3 sequence is 18 residues long. The CDR3 loop reads CASSDSSGITHRVNEQFF. The CDR3 DNA is TGTGCCAGCAGTGATTCTAGCGGGATTACACATAGGGTCAATGAGCAGTTCTTC.

V is TRBV20-1 and J is TRBJ2-7; D remains unclear. The CDR3 consists of 11 residues. Germline-derived CDR1 and CDR2 are DFQATT and SNEGSKA (reference sequence). Deletions cut 3 bases from V and 5 bases from J, with 8 bases between. DNA for the CDR3: TGCAGTGCTAGTCAAGGCAACGAGCAGTACTTC. Protein product: CSASQGNEQYF.

This chain uses TRBV29-1 with TRBJ2-5, with D perhaps matching TRBD2 (6 bases). This CDR3 region has 13 residues. The ends were cut back, 3 bases at V and 5 bases at J, with 13 bases in the middle. In germline, CDR1 is SQVTM, CDR2 ANQGSEA. The CDR3 here is CSVEVLARETQYF. CDR3 bases: TGCAGCGTTGAGGTACTAGCTAGGGAGACCCAGTACTTC.

This chain uses TRBV11-2 with TRBJ1-1, with TRBD1 as a possible D gene (6 bases). CDR1 is SGHAT and CDR2 is FQNNGV in the germline V gene. Trimming removed 9 bases from V and 4 bases from J, with 21 bases in between. The CDR3 covers 15 residues. The CDR3 DNA reads TGTGCCAGTCATCGGATCGGGGGCTTGGGCACTGAAGCTTTCTTT. It specifies CASHRIGGLGTEAFF.

V and J are TRBV5-1 and TRBJ1-4; no definite D call. Looked up from germline, CDR1 is SGHRS and CDR2 is YFSETQ. The CDR3 loop spans 15 amino acids. Trimming removed 0 bases at V and 0 bases at J, with 6 bases between. DNA of the CDR3: TGCGCCAGCAGCTTGGTAGGAGCAACTAATGAAAAACTGTTTTTT. Translating gives CASSLVGATNEKLFF. The full variable domain, rest sourced from reference TRBV5-1 and TRBJ1-4, is KAGVTQTPRYLIKTRGQQVTLSCSPISGHRSVSWYQQTPGQGLQFLFEYFSETQRNKGNFPGRFSGRQFSNSRSEMNVSTLELGDSALYLCASSLVGATNEKLFFGSGTQLSVL.

J is TRBJ1-1 and V is TRBV4-3, with D uncertain. Germline V lookup: CDR1 LGHNA, CDR2 YSLEER. The CDR3 runs 15 residues. Trimming left V 4 bases short and J 2 bases short, with 14 bases between. The CDR3 reads CASSRSDTANTEAFF. DNA of the CDR3: TGCGCCAGCAGCCGGTCCGACACGGCAAACACTGAAGCTTTCTTT.

V usage is TRBV19 and J usage is TRBJ1-1, with 9 nucleotides matching TRBD1. There are 15 residues in the CDR3. Germline V gives CDR1 LNHDA, CDR2 SQIVND (reference sequence). J was trimmed by 0 bases and V by 6 bases; bases with no gene match: 5. CDR3 bases: TGTGCCAGTAGCGGGACAGGGTCAGTGAACACTGAAGCTTTCTTT. Its translation: CASSGTGSVNTEAFF.

The chain carries TRBV27 and TRBJ2-3; D uncertain. The CDR3 extends over 13 amino acids. CDR1 is MNHEY and CDR2 is SMNVEV in the germline V gene (reference sequence). Trimming left V 6 bases short and J 2 bases short, with 9 bases between. Here the CDR3 reads CASSSRITDTQYF. CDR3 sequence (DNA): TGTGCCAGCAGCTCGCGTATCACAGATACGCAGTATTTT.

This clone was seen a few times. V and J are TRBV2 and TRBJ2-7; a weak D match, TRBD2 (6 bases). Between the trimmed V and J ends, which lost 4 bases and 0 bases, there was a span of 10 bases. Germline CDR1 is SNHLY and CDR2 is FYNNEI. The CDR3 has 14 residues. The CDR3 sequence is CASSAQGGSYEQYF. CDR3 nucleotides: TGTGCCAGCAGTGCCCAGGGAGGCTCCTACGAGCAGTACTTC.